The T cell receptor beta chain described here comes from a study of blood T cells in healthy people across ages. About the research overall: Through template switching, about one barcoded beta molecule was captured per two T cells, as measured in model experiments.

Notes on this clonotype: Its specificity is not known.

CDR1 and CDR2 from the germline V gene are MNHNS and SASEGT. Trimming shortened V by 4 bases and J by 3 bases, and 9 bases separated the two germline ends. The CDR3 contains 13 residues. The sample providers were healthy Caucasian people from Russia, aged about 6 to 95. Primed by a sample-barcoded 5' primer and a J-beta primer mix, a second PCR proceeded for roughly 7 to 12 cycles. TCRdb itself ran the 5' RACE reads through MiXCR, one entry per CDR3 protein. The sample yields roughly 410,000 distinct CDR3 sequences, about half seen once. Findings of the study overall: More naive CD4+ cells and higher diversity were found in long-lived than in aged donors. Considered underestimates were the diversity estimates obtained from one million T cells.

Sequencing was performed on blood. This rearrangement joins TRBV6-1 to TRBJ1-2; no firm D call. The TCR was taken from a man aged 55-75 years in good health. CDR3 in amino acids: CASSGSWDYGYTF. CDR3 nucleotide sequence: TGTGCCAGCAGTGGCAGCTGGGACTATGGCTACACCTTC.